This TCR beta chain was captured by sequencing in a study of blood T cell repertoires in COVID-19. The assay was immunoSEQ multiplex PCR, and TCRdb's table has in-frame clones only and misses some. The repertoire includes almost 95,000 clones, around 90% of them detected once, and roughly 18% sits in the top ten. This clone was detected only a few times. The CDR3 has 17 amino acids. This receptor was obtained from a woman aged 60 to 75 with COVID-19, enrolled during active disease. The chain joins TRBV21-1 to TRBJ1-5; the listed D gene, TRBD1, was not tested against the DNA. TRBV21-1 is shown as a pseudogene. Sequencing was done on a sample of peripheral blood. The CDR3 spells CASRQGFGKGGNQPQHF. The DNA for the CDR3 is TGTGCCAGCAGGCAGGGATTTGGGAAAGGGGGCAATCAGCCCCAGCATTTT.